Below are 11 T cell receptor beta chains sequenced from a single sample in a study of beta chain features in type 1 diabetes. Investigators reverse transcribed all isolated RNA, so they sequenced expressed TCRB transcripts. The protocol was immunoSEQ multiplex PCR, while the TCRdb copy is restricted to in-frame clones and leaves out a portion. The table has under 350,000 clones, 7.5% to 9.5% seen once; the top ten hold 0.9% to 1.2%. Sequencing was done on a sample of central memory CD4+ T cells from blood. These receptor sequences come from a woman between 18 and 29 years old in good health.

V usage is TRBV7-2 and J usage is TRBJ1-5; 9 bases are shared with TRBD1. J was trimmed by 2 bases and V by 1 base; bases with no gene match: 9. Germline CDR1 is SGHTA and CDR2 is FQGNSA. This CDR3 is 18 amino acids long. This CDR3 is CASSLGSGQGMGNQPQHF. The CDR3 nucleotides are TGTGCCAGCAGCTTAGGGTCGGGACAGGGAATGGGCAATCAGCCCCAGCATTTT. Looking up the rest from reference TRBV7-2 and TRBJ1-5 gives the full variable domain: GAGVSQSPSNKVTEKGKDVELRCDPISGHTALYWYRQSLGQGLEFLIYFQGNSAPDKSGLPSDRFSAERTGGSVSTLTIQRTQQEDSAVYLCASSLGSGQGMGNQPQHFGDGTRLSIL.

This CDR3 is CASSATSGSIEQFF. DNA for the CDR3: TGTGCCAGCAGCGCGACTAGCGGGAGCATTGAGCAGTTCTTC. The chain is built from TRBV7-9 and TRBJ2-1; TRBD2 agrees at 12 bases. This CDR3 has 14 residues. V was clipped by 5 bases and J by 9 bases; unmatched bases: 5. Germline CDR1 and CDR2: SEHNR and FQNEAQ (reference sequence).

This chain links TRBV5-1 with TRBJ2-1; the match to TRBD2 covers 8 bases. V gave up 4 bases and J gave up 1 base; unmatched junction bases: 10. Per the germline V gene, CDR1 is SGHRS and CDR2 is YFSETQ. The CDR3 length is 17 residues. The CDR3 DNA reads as TGCGCCAGCAGCCCAACTACCGGGGGGGTATCCTACAATGAGCAGTTCTTC. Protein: CASSPTTGGVSYNEQFF.

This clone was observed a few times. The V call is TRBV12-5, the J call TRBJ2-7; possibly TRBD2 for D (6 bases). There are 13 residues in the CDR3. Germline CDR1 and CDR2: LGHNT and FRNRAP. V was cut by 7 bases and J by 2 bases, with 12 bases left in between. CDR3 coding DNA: TGTGCTAGTGTTCGGGGGAGCGCCTACGAGCAGTACGTC. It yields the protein CASVRGSAYEQYV.

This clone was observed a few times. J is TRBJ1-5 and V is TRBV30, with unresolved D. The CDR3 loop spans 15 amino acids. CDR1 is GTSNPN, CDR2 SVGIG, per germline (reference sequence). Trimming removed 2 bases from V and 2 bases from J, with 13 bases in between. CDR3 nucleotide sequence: TGTGCCTGGAGTCCAACCCATATCGGCAATCAGCCCCAGCATTTT. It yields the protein CAWSPTHIGNQPQHF.

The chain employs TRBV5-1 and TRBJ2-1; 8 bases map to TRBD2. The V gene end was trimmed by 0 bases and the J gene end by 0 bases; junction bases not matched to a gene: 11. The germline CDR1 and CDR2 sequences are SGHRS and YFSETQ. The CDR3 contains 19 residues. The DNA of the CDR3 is TGCGCCAGCAGCTTGGTTCTGGCGGGAGGCCGAAGCTCCTACAATGAGCAGTTCTTC. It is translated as CASSLVLAGGRSSYNEQFF.

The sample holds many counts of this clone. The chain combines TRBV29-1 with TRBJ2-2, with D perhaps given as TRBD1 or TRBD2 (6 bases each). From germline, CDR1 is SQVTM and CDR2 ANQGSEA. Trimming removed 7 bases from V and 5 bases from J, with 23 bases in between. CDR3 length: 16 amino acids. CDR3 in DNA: TGCAGCGCCCCAGGTCCGGGGGCTGATTCGACCGGGGAGCTGTTTTTT. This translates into CSAPGPGADSTGELFF.

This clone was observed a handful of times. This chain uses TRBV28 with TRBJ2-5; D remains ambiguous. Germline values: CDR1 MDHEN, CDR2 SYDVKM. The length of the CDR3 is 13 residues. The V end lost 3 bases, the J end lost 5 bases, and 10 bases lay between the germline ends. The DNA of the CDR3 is TGTGCCAGCAGTTTGCCAGAAAAGGAGACCCAGTACTTC. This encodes CASSLPEKETQYF.

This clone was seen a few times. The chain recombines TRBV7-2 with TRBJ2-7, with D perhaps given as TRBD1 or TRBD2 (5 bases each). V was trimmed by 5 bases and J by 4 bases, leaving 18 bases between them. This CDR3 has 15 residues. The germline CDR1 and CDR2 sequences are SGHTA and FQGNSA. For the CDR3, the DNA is TGTGCCAGCAGCCTAACTCCGGGACGGCTTTACGAGCAGTACGTC. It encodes CASSLTPGRLYEQYV.

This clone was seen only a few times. In nucleotides, the CDR3 is TGTGCCAGCAGCTTCGTAGGGGCAGGGGGGAATCAGCCCCAGCATTTT. The encoded protein is CASSFVGAGGNQPQHF. The V gene is TRBV4-2, the J gene TRBJ1-5; 7 bases align to TRBD1. The CDR3 is made up of 16 amino acids. Germline CDR1 is LGHNA and CDR2 is YNFKEQ. V gave up 5 bases and J gave up 4 bases; unmatched junction bases: 11.

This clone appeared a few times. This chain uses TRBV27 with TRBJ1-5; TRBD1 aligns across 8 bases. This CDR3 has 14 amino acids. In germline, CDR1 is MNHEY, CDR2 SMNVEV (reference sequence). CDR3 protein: CAKAWGQAFQPQHF. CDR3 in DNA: TGTGCTAAAGCCTGGGGACAGGCGTTCCAGCCCCAGCATTTT.